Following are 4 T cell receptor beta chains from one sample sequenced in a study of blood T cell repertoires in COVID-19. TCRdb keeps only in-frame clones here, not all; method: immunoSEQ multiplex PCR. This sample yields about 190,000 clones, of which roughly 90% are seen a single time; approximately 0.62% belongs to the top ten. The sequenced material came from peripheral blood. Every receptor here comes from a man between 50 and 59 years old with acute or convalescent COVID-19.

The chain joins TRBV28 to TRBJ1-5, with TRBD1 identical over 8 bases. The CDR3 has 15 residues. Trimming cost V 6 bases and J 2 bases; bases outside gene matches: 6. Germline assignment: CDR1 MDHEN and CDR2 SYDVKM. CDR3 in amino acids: CASRISGGRNQPQHF. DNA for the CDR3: TGTGCCAGCAGAATATCAGGGGGCCGCAATCAGCCCCAGCATTTT.

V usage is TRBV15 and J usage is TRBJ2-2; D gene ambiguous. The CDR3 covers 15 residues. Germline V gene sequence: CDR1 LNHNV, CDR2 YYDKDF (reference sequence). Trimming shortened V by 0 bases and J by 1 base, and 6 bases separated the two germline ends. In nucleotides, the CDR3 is TGTGCCACCAGCAGAGATCCGGGGAACACCGGGGAGCTGTTTTTT. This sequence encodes CATSRDPGNTGELFF.

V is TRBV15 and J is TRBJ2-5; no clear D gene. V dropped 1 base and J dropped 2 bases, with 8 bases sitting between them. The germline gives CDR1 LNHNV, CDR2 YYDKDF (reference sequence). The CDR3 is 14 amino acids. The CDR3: CATSRGGVQETQYF. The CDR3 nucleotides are TGTGCCACCAGCAGAGGCGGCGTTCAAGAGACCCAGTACTTC.

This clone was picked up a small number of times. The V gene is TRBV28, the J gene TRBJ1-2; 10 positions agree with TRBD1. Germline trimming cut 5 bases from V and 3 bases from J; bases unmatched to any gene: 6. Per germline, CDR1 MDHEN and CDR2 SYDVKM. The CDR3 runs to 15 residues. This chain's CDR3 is CASSPGTGADYGYTF. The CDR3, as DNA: TGTGCCAGCAGTCCGGGGACAGGGGCGGACTATGGCTACACCTTC.